This T cell receptor beta chain was documented in a study of human T cells and chemical hapten exposure. Study at large: Alopecia areata, totalis and universalis patients, mostly female, were included.

Individual cDNA molecules had unique molecular identifiers attached to them by the library. TCRdb itself ran the RACE reads through MiXCR, one entry per CDR3 protein. This table holds around 100,000 distinct CDR3 sequences, around 10% found once. This clonotype was detected only a few times. V was cut by 5 bases and J by 9 bases, with 20 bases left in between. Germline loops: CDR1 SEHNR, CDR2 FQNEAQ (reference sequence). This CDR3 spans 15 amino acids. Noted time point: patch test 1, 2 weeks after DPC sensitization. Treatment defined: therapeutic diphenylcyclopropenone sensitization with weekly scalp DPC.

The chain carries TRBV7-9 and TRBJ2-4; no firm D call. The starting material was whole blood, obtained in connection with sensitization to the hapten diphenylcyclopropenone (DPC). This receptor was obtained from a middle-aged woman with alopecia areata. Some clones in this sample may be carry-over from other donors' samples. The CDR3 protein is CASSRLAAPAGIQYF. For the CDR3, the DNA is TGTGCCAGCAGCCGTTTAGCCGCCCCGGCTGGCATTCAGTACTTC.